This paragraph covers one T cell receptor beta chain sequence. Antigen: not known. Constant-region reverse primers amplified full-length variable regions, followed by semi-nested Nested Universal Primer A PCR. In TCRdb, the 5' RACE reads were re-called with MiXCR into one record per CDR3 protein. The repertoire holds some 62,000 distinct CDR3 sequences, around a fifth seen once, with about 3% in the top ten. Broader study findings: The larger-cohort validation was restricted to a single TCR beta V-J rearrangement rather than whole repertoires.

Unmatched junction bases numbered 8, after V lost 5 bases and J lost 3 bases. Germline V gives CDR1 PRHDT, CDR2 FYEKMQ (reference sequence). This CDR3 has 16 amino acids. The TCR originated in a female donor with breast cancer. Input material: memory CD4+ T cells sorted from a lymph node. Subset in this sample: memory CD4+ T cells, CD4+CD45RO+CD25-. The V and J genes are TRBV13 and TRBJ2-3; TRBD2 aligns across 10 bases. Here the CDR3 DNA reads TGTGCCAGCAGCCGCCGACTAGCGGGTAGAACAGATACGCAGTATTTT. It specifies CASSRRLAGRTDTQYF.